This T cell receptor (beta chain) was identified during a study of T cells in localized non-small cell lung cancer. Study-wide points: Uninvolved adjacent lung showed peak T cell clonality, exceeding tumor. Analysis by sequencing included only one tumor region, so heterogeneity remains possible. Higher T cell density in the blood was associated with longer overall survival, whereas higher adjacent-lung clonality associated with shorter survival. When the top 100 tumor clones were examined, a median approximately 54 of them also appeared in the adjacent lung, which was paired and uninvolved.

Here immunoSEQ multiplex PCR was the method, and the copy in TCRdb shows in-frame clones only, minus some. The sample carries about 33,000 clones, roughly 90% recorded once. Remarks on this clone: Its cognate antigen is unknown.

Germline lookup yields CDR1 SGHKS and CDR2 YYEKEE (reference sequence). The CDR3 extends over 17 amino acids. The V gene lost 0 bases and the J gene lost 8 bases, with 20 bases spanning the gap. The sequence came from a man aged 35 to 70 with stage I lung adenocarcinoma. The rearrangement links TRBV5-5 to TRBJ2-2; D ambiguous. Sequencing was performed on peripheral blood, taken before any cancer treatment. CDR3 loop: CASSLGIPRSLRGELFF. As DNA, the CDR3 is TGTGCCAGCAGCTTGGGAATACCTAGATCTCTGAGGGGGGAGCTGTTTTTT. Filled out from reference TRBV5-5 and TRBJ2-2, the complete variable domain reads DAGVTQSPTHLIKTRGQQVTLRCSPISGHKSVSWYQQVLGQGPQFIFQYYEKEERGRGNFPDRFSARQFPNYSSELNVNALLLGDSALYLCASSLGIPRSLRGELFFGEGSRLTVL.